This passage covers 28 T cell receptor beta chains from one sample sequenced in a study of shared clonotypes between healthy human individuals. The method was immunoSEQ multiplex PCR; TCRdb's version includes in-frame clones alone and lacks a portion of them. The sample carries 950,000 to 1,200,000 clones, 70% to 80% recorded once. The source material was memory CD4+ T cells from PBMCs. Subset described: CD45RA-negative fraction. All receptors come from a man younger than 30 in good health. Some clones in this sample may be carry-over from other donors' samples.

This chain connects TRBV7-2 to TRBJ2-1; 7 nucleotides match TRBD2. The trim removed 4 bases at V and 4 bases at J, leaving 7 bases unmatched. The CDR3 spans 15 residues. Germline assignment: CDR1 SGHTA and CDR2 FQGNSA. CDR3 residues: CASSSPSGGYNEQFF. The DNA of the CDR3 is TGTGCCAGCAGCTCCCCTAGCGGTGGTTACAATGAGCAGTTCTTC.

This chain joins TRBV6-1 and TRBJ1-5; the D is unclear. The germline V gene has CDR1 MNHNS and CDR2 SASEGT. Trimming left V 3 bases short and J 8 bases short, with 11 bases between. There are 13 residues in the CDR3. CDR3 bases: TGTGCCAGCAGTGAGTCGGACCTTGAGCCCCAGCATTTT. Its translation is CASSESDLEPQHF.

The rearrangement joins TRBV11-3 to TRBJ2-7; D is possibly TRBD2 (5 bases). The CDR3 covers 12 residues. CDR1 is SGHNT, CDR2 YENEEA, per germline. With 1 base removed from V and 5 bases from J, the gap between germline ends came to 6 bases. The CDR3 nucleotides are TGTGCCAGCAGCTTAGCCGGGGACGAGCAGTACTTC. Residues: CASSLAGDEQYF.

The V gene is TRBV27, the J gene TRBJ2-7; 10 nucleotides line up with TRBD1. Looked up from germline, CDR1 is MNHEY and CDR2 is SMNVEV (reference sequence). This CDR3 region has 13 residues. The J segment lost 6 bases and the V segment lost 4 bases, leaving 3 bases of the junction unmatched. The CDR3 region has the DNA TGTGCCAGCAGTTCGGACAGGGGGGGCGAGCAGTACTTC. Protein sequence: CASSSDRGGEQYF.

The chain recombines TRBV28 with TRBJ2-2; 9 nucleotides agree with TRBD2. Unmatched junction bases numbered 5, after V lost 6 bases and J lost 6 bases. The germline V gene has CDR1 MDHEN and CDR2 SYDVKM. This CDR3 has 14 residues. As DNA, the CDR3 is TGTGCCAGCAGGCCCGGGACTAGCTCCGGGGAGCTGTTTTTT. It codes for CASRPGTSSGELFF. Full variable domain (outside the CDR3, taken from reference TRBV28 and TRBJ2-2): DVKVTQSSRYLVKRTGEKVFLECVQDMDHENMFWYRQDPGLGLRLIYFSYDVKMKEKGDIPEGYSVSREKKERFSLILESASTNQTSMYLCASRPGTSSGELFFGEGSRLTVL.

The rearrangement links TRBV28 to TRBJ1-3, with no clear D. Germline V lookup: CDR1 MDHEN, CDR2 SYDVKM. CDR3 length: 15 residues. Trimming left V 2 bases short and J 0 bases short, with 8 bases between. This chain's CDR3 is CASSLDRFSGNTIYF. CDR3 bases: TGTGCCAGCAGTTTAGACCGGTTCTCTGGAAACACCATATATTTT.

The rearrangement links TRBV15 to TRBJ1-1; TRBD1 matches at 8 bases. This CDR3 contains 15 residues. Germline V gives CDR1 LNHNV, CDR2 YYDKDF (reference sequence). Trimming took 3 bases from V and 4 from J; bases not matched to a gene: 7. The CDR3 DNA follows: TGTGCCACCAGCAGGGACAGGGAAGGGAGCACTGAAGCTTTCTTT. Protein product: CATSRDREGSTEAFF.

The chain recombines TRBV6-1 with TRBJ1-3; TRBD1 might be the D (5 bases). V lost 0 bases and J 5 bases, leaving 11 bases between the germline ends. Germline CDR1 MNHNS, CDR2 SASEGT. The length of the CDR3 is 15 residues. CDR3 sequence: CASSEAGGFRNTIYF. In DNA form, the CDR3 reads TGTGCCAGCAGTGAAGCCGGGGGGTTCCGAAACACCATATATTTT.

This sequence joins TRBV28 and TRBJ1-1, with no clear D. The V end was cut by 2 bases, the J end by 6 bases, with 10 bases between. Germline V CDR1 and CDR2: MDHEN, SYDVKM. The CDR3 is 13 residues long. Here the CDR3 DNA reads TGTGCCAGCAGTTTAACGAGCCCTTCTGAAGCTTTCTTT. Residues: CASSLTSPSEAFF.

Remarks on this clone: The identical CDR3 is also encoded by other nucleotide sequences in the sample. The rearrangement uses TRBV15 and TRBJ1-4, with a possible D match to TRBD1 (5 bases). The CDR3 spans 13 residues. V dropped 3 bases and J dropped 6 bases, with 8 bases sitting between them. Per germline, CDR1 LNHNV and CDR2 YYDKDF (reference sequence). The CDR3 sequence is CATSRGLDEKLFF. For the CDR3, the DNA is TGTGCCACCAGCAGGGGACTGGATGAAAAACTGTTTTTT.

This clone was seen just once. This rearrangement joins TRBV4-2 to TRBJ2-7, with unresolved D. Trimming removed 0 bases from V and 3 bases from J, with 3 bases in between. Looked up from germline, CDR1 is LGHNA and CDR2 is YNFKEQ. The CDR3 has 12 residues. The CDR3 DNA sequence: TGTGCCAGCAGCCAAGAACTCTACGAGCAGTACTTC. It encodes CASSQELYEQYF.

The chain is built from TRBV11-2 and TRBJ2-7; TRBD2 might be the D (5 bases). The CDR3 covers 15 residues. Germline-derived CDR1 and CDR2 are SGHAT and FQNNGV. Trimming pared 6 bases from V and 0 bases from J, leaving 15 bases between. The CDR3 protein is CASRPGVGLSYEQYF. In DNA form, the CDR3 reads TGTGCCAGCAGACCTGGGGTAGGACTCTCCTACGAGCAGTACTTC.

The chain recombines TRBV28 with TRBJ2-2, with 13 bases lining up with TRBD2. This CDR3 has 16 residues. The V gene end was trimmed by 6 bases and the J gene end by 7 bases; junction bases not matched to a gene: 8. Germline V gene sequence: CDR1 MDHEN, CDR2 SYDVKM. The CDR3 loop reads CASSQAGLAGIGELFF. The CDR3 nucleotides read TGTGCCAGCAGCCAGGCGGGACTAGCGGGAATCGGGGAGCTGTTTTTT.

The chain uses TRBV5-1 and TRBJ2-7; 9 positions agree with TRBD1. Germline V gene data show CDR1 as SGHRS and CDR2 as YFSETQ. The length of the CDR3 is 14 residues. Trimming cost V 4 bases and J 7 bases; bases outside gene matches: 9. The CDR3 protein is CASSGLQGAREQYF. DNA of the CDR3: TGCGCCAGCAGCGGCCTACAGGGGGCGAGAGAGCAGTACTTC. The whole variable domain, remainder taken from reference TRBV5-1 and TRBJ2-7, is KAGVTQTPRYLIKTRGQQVTLSCSPISGHRSVSWYQQTPGQGLQFLFEYFSETQRNKGNFPGRFSGRQFSNSRSEMNVSTLELGDSALYLCASSGLQGAREQYFGPGTRLTVT.

This clone has more than one count but fewer than ten. The J gene is TRBJ2-7, the V gene TRBV2; weak D call: TRBD2 (6 bases). This CDR3 contains 13 residues. Germline assignment: CDR1 SNHLY and CDR2 FYNNEI. Trimming shortened V by 8 bases and J by 7 bases, and 18 bases separated the two germline ends. CDR3 in DNA: TGTGCCAGCGGCGGGACGACCTATGGGGAGCAGTACTTC. Protein product: CASGGTTYGEQYF.

This clone has a handful of counts. This sequence joins TRBV28 and TRBJ2-1; 9 bases are a match to TRBD1. This CDR3 spans 15 amino acids. Germline V gene data show CDR1 as MDHEN and CDR2 as SYDVKM. V was clipped by 5 bases and J by 1 base; unmatched bases: 3. The CDR3 reads CASSEGQGSYNEQFF. The CDR3 DNA reads as TGTGCCAGCAGTGAGGGACAGGGTTCCTACAATGAGCAGTTCTTC.

There are a few counts of this clone. The CDR3 region has the DNA TGTGCCACCAGCAGGGGACAGGGGGACTCCTACAATGAGCAGTTCTTC. The encoded protein is CATSRGQGDSYNEQFF. This chain joins TRBV15 and TRBJ2-1, with 11 bases lining up with TRBD1. The CDR3 sequence is 16 residues long. The junction had 1 base not matched to a gene; V was cut back by 3 bases and J by 0 bases. Germline values: CDR1 LNHNV, CDR2 YYDKDF (reference sequence).

Details on this clone: A much larger clone differs from this one at a single base, so this may be a read error. The chain has TRBV5-1 and TRBJ1-1; possibly TRBD1 for D (5 bases). Germline V gives CDR1 SGHRS, CDR2 YFSETQ. The CDR3 is 14 amino acids. Trimming pared 0 bases from V and 3 bases from J, leaving 9 bases between. CDR3 bases: TGCGCCAGCAGCTTGGGAGGGGCGGACACTGAAGCTTTCTTT. This gives the protein CASSLGGADTEAFF.

The V call is TRBV6-6, the J call TRBJ2-2, with D uncertain. Germline V gives CDR1 MNHNY, CDR2 SVGAGI (reference sequence). V lost 10 bases to trimming and J lost 1 base, with 10 bases between them. The CDR3 runs 13 residues. CDR3 sequence: CATSSGNTGELFF. The CDR3 DNA is TGTGCCACCTCGTCCGGGAACACCGGGGAGCTGTTTTTT.

J is TRBJ1-5 and V is TRBV19; D remains ambiguous. Germline CDR1 is LNHDA and CDR2 is SQIVND (reference sequence). The CDR3 is 12 amino acids. V was cut by 5 bases and J by 7 bases, with 9 bases left in between. DNA for the CDR3: TGTGCCAGTAGTCCGGTGAGCCAGCCCCAGCATTTT. Translated, it gives CASSPVSQPQHF.

The gene calls are TRBV5-1 and TRBJ2-7; D is tentatively TRBD1 or TRBD2 (5 bases each). The CDR3 consists of 15 residues. Germline V CDR1 and CDR2: SGHRS, YFSETQ. The V end was cut by 4 bases, the J end by 1 base, with 15 bases between. In nucleotides, the CDR3 is TGCGCCAGCAGCCGGGACCCAAGCGTATCCTACGAGCAGTACTTC. Protein: CASSRDPSVSYEQYF.

This clone appeared once. This chain uses TRBV10-1 with TRBJ1-2; no definite D call. The germline V gene encodes CDR1 WNHNN and CDR2 SYGVQD (reference sequence). V was shortened by 1 base and J by 5 bases, with 8 bases between the two germline ends. CDR3 size: 13 residues. CDR3 DNA: TGCGCCAGCAGTGAGTTAGCTGGGTATGGCTACACCTTC. Translated: CASSELAGYGYTF.

This clone has just one count. The chain links TRBV7-3 to TRBJ2-2; 10 bases line up with TRBD1. There are 16 residues in the CDR3. V lost 2 bases and J lost 2; bases outside the gene matches: 2. CDR1 and CDR2 (germline): SGHTA, FQGTGA. CDR3 nucleotide sequence: TGTGCCAGCAGCTTAGGGACAGGGGCTAACACCGGGGAGCTGTTTTTT. Translated, it gives CASSLGTGANTGELFF.

This clone occurred a few times. V and J are TRBV30 and TRBJ1-5; D gene ambiguous. Germline CDR1 and CDR2: GTSNPN and SVGIG (reference sequence). CDR3 length: 13 amino acids. V lost 0 bases and J 7 bases, leaving 10 bases between the germline ends. The CDR3 loop reads CAWSVSPQQPQHF. For the CDR3, the DNA is TGTGCCTGGAGTGTATCTCCACAACAGCCCCAGCATTTT.

The sample holds a few counts of this clone. The chain links TRBV7-2 to TRBJ2-7; TRBD1 might be the D (6 bases). The ends were cut back, 2 bases at V and 1 base at J, with 9 bases in the middle. CDR3 size: 14 residues. Germline lookup yields CDR1 SGHTA and CDR2 FQGNSA. The CDR3 DNA sequence: TGTGCCAGCAGCTTATACAGGGCATCCTACGAGCAGTACTTC. Translated, it gives CASSLYRASYEQYF.

In this sample, this clone turned up a few times. In the same sample, other DNA sequences code for this CDR3. V gene TRBV4-1 combines with J gene TRBJ2-3; 8 bases are shared with TRBD2. Trimming cost V 6 bases and J 2 bases; bases outside gene matches: 7. Germline CDR1 and CDR2: MGHRA and YSYEKL. CDR3 size: 15 residues. CDR3 protein: CASSRAGGDTDTQYF. The CDR3 nucleotides are TGCGCCAGCAGTCGCGCGGGGGGAGACACAGATACGCAGTATTTT.

This chain links TRBV4-2 with TRBJ1-2; 9 bases line up with TRBD1. This CDR3 has 16 amino acids. V was pared by 2 bases and J by 6 bases, with 10 bases of the junction left unmatched. Germline loops: CDR1 LGHNA, CDR2 YNFKEQ. This CDR3 reads CASSQLTDRGVHGYTF. DNA for the CDR3: TGTGCCAGCAGCCAATTGACCGACAGGGGGGTCCATGGCTACACCTTC.

V gene TRBV10-3 combines with J gene TRBJ2-5, with 7 bases fitting TRBD1. J was trimmed by 4 bases and V by 2 bases; bases with no gene match: 7. The germline gives CDR1 ENHRY, CDR2 SYGVKD. The length of the CDR3 is 15 residues. The CDR3 loop reads CAISEEGARGETQYF. The CDR3 DNA is TGTGCCATCAGTGAGGAGGGGGCAAGAGGAGAGACCCAGTACTTC.